These 19 T cell receptor beta chains came from one sample sequenced in a study of cytomegalovirus exposure and HLA in healthy donors. Primers included in the PCR were 60 Vbeta and 13 Jbeta primers. Profiled with immunoSEQ multiplex PCR; TCRdb holds only in-frame clones, not every one. The repertoire holds roughly 230,000 clones, with over 90% as singletons. Material for sequencing was PBMCs. Source of these receptors: a girl aged 2-10 years in good health and CMV-seronegative.

V is TRBV10-1 and J is TRBJ1-2, with TRBD1 identical over 7 bases. The CDR3 has 13 residues. The V segment lost 3 bases and the J segment 4 bases; nucleotides outside the gene matches: 2. Germline CDR1 WNHNN, CDR2 SYGVQD (reference sequence). CDR3 sequence reads: CASSESGGYGYTF. CDR3 sequence (DNA): TGCGCCAGCAGTGAATCAGGGGGCTATGGCTACACCTTC.

The count of this clone is one. The V call is TRBV21-1, the J call TRBJ2-7; TRBD2 is taken as the D call from the table, unchecked against the DNA. TRBV21-1 is classified as a pseudogene. CDR3 size: 13 residues. CDR3: CASSNMQSGEQYF. CDR3 DNA sequence: TGTGCCAGCAGCAACATGCAGTCGGGCGAGCAGTACTTC.

This rearrangement joins TRBV7-6 to TRBJ2-5; 8 nucleotides agree with TRBD2. The CDR3 has 16 residues. V shed 0 bases and J 5 bases; nucleotides not matched to a gene: 8. CDR1 SGHVS and CDR2 FNYEAQ come from the germline V gene. The CDR3 region is CASSLAFSGMKETQYF. The CDR3 DNA follows: TGTGCCAGCAGCTTAGCCTTTAGCGGGATGAAGGAGACCCAGTACTTC.

The chain couples TRBV30 to TRBJ2-3; maybe TRBD2 (6 bases). The CDR3 contains 14 residues. CDR1 GTSNPN and CDR2 SVGIG come from the germline V gene (reference sequence). With 3 bases removed from V and 8 bases from J, the gap between germline ends came to 18 bases. CDR3 bases: TGTGCCTGGAGGCGGAGCGGGCCCGAGGGTACGCAGTATTTT. Residues: CAWRRSGPEGTQYF.

V usage is TRBV7-2 and J usage is TRBJ2-5; 7 bases are a match to TRBD2. CDR3 length: 16 residues. Per the germline V gene, CDR1 is SGHTA and CDR2 is FQGNSA. Trimming took 4 bases from V and 11 from J; bases not matched to a gene: 19. This chain's CDR3 is CTSSSPRGLVGGEQYF. The CDR3 nucleotides read TGTACCAGCAGCTCCCCCCGCGGACTAGTCGGGGGAGAGCAGTACTTC. The whole variable domain, remainder taken from reference TRBV7-2 and TRBJ2-5, is GAGVSQSPSNKVTEKGKDVELRCDPISGHTALYWYRQSLGQGLEFLIYFQGNSAPDKSGLPSDRFSAERTGGSVSTLTIQRTQQEDSAVYLCTSSSPRGLVGGEQYFGPGTRLLVL.

This clone was counted between two and nine times. This rearrangement joins TRBV28 to TRBJ1-1; D not resolved. V lost 6 bases to trimming and J lost 1 base, with 9 bases between them. The CDR3 is 13 residues long. Germline loops: CDR1 MDHEN, CDR2 SYDVKM. CDR3 loop: CASRPAGNTEAFF. CDR3 nucleotide sequence: TGTGCCAGCAGACCCGCGGGGAACACTGAAGCTTTCTTT.

The chain uses TRBV5-1 and TRBJ1-2; 7 nucleotides match TRBD1. The CDR3 has 15 amino acids. Looked up from germline, CDR1 is SGHRS and CDR2 is YFSETQ. With V trimmed by 4 bases and J by 7 bases, 13 bases remained unmatched. The CDR3: CASSMESQGKGGYTF. CDR3 nucleotide sequence: TGCGCCAGCAGCATGGAATCACAGGGGAAGGGTGGCTACACCTTC.

CDR3 DNA sequence: TGTGCCAGCAGCGGGGGCGGGGGGGCGGATGAGCAGTTCTTC. Encoded protein: CASSGGGGADEQFF. The V and J genes are TRBV13 and TRBJ2-1, with 9 bases fitting TRBD2. Germline trimming cut 5 bases from V and 8 bases from J; bases unmatched to any gene: 7. CDR3 length: 14 amino acids. Germline V gives CDR1 PRHDT, CDR2 FYEKMQ (reference sequence).

The rearrangement joins TRBV2 to TRBJ2-1, with a weak D call TRBD2 (6 bases). This CDR3 spans 15 amino acids. CDR1 SNHLY and CDR2 FYNNEI come from the germline V gene. Trimming shortened V by 3 bases and J by 5 bases, and 14 bases separated the two germline ends. The CDR3 loop is CASSEVSGGDNEQFF. The CDR3 DNA is TGTGCCAGCAGTGAGGTTAGCGGAGGTGACAATGAGCAGTTCTTC. Variable domain in full (rest from reference TRBV2 and TRBJ2-1): EPEVTQTPSHQVTQMGQEVILRCVPISNHLYFYWYRQILGQKVEFLVSFYNNEISEKSEIFDDQFSVERPDGSNFTLKIRSTKLEDSAMYFCASSEVSGGDNEQFFGPGTRLTVL.

As DNA, the CDR3 is TGTGCCAGCAGTTTTCGGTCCTCCCAAGAGACCCAGTACTTC. Its protein is CASSFRSSQETQYF. The chain joins TRBV27 to TRBJ2-5; D not resolved. The CDR3 is 14 amino acids. Germline values: CDR1 MNHEY, CDR2 SMNVEV (reference sequence). V was cut by 3 bases and J by 1 base, with 9 bases left in between.

A remark on this clone: One end of the junction fails to match germline, which may point to a read error. The chain uses TRBV6-6 and TRBJ2-1, with TRBD2 matching 7 bases. The germline V gene encodes CDR1 MNHNY and CDR2 SVGAGI (reference sequence). The CDR3 is made up of 11 amino acids. The CDR3 DNA follows: TGTGCCAGCAGATCTACTAGCGTTAGTATCTTC. This encodes CASRSTSVSIF.

The chain joins TRBV6-1 to TRBJ1-2; 7 bases are shared with TRBD1. The germline V gene encodes CDR1 MNHNS and CDR2 SASEGT. The J segment lost 4 bases and the V segment lost 6 bases, leaving 5 bases of the junction unmatched. The CDR3 is 13 residues long. The CDR3 is CASRPTGFYGYTF. Written as DNA, the CDR3 is TGTGCCAGCAGACCGACAGGGTTCTATGGCTACACCTTC.

V and J are TRBV4-1 and TRBJ1-1; 8 bases line up with TRBD1. Trimming at V came to 4 bases and at J to 0 bases, leaving 7 bases not matched to a gene. The CDR3 sequence is 16 residues long. CDR1 is MGHRA, CDR2 YSYEKL, per germline. This chain's CDR3 is CASSPGTGVLNTEAFF. CDR3 nucleotides: TGCGCCAGCAGCCCCGGGACAGGTGTCTTGAACACTGAAGCTTTCTTT.

This rearrangement joins TRBV2 to TRBJ2-7, with TRBD1 matching over 7 bases. V lost 6 bases to trimming and J lost 4 bases; unmatched junction nucleotides: 9. Germline V gives CDR1 SNHLY, CDR2 FYNNEI. CDR3 size: 14 residues. In nucleotides, the CDR3 is TGTGCCAGCAGGTCCCCAGGGGGATGGTACGAGCAGTACTTC. Residues: CASRSPGGWYEQYF.

The rearrangement links TRBV10-1 to TRBJ2-7; D is perhaps TRBD2 (6 bases). Deletions cut 0 bases from V and 0 bases from J, with 9 bases between. The CDR3 has 15 residues. Germline V gene lookup returns CDR1 WNHNN and CDR2 SYGVQD (reference sequence). In DNA, the CDR3 is TGCGCCAGCAGTGAGTCTGCGGGGCACTCCTACGAGCAGTACTTC. It yields the protein CASSESAGHSYEQYF.

The chain uses TRBV29-1 and TRBJ2-1; TRBD2 matches at 13 bases. This CDR3 comprises 17 residues. With V trimmed by 6 bases and J by 3 bases, 11 bases remained unmatched. Germline CDR1 SQVTM, CDR2 ANQGSEA. The CDR3 DNA sequence: TGCAGCGTCGGAGGGCTGGGGACTAGCGGGAACTACAATGAGCAGTTCTTC. Amino acid sequence: CSVGGLGTSGNYNEQFF.

The chain is built from TRBV27 and TRBJ2-3, with TRBD2 identical over 8 bases. Germline CDR1 is MNHEY and CDR2 is SMNVEV (reference sequence). This CDR3 is built from 14 residues. CDR3 sequence: CATTSRGGFDTQYF. CDR3 sequence (DNA): TGTGCTACCACAAGCCGGGGGGGCTTTGATACGCAGTATTTT.

V gene TRBV7-2 combines with J gene TRBJ1-3; D gene unclear. The CDR3 totals 12 residues. Trimming took off 2 bases at V and 4 bases at J, with 3 bases between the two ends. Germline values: CDR1 SGHTA, CDR2 FQGNSA. For the CDR3, the DNA is TGTGCCAGCAGCTTAACAGGAAACACCATATATTTT. Translation gives CASSLTGNTIYF. Together with reference TRBV7-2 and TRBJ1-3, the CDR3 gives the full variable domain: GAGVSQSPSNKVTEKGKDVELRCDPISGHTALYWYRQSLGQGLEFLIYFQGNSAPDKSGLPSDRFSAERTGGSVSTLTIQRTQQEDSAVYLCASSLTGNTIYFGEGSWLTVV.

This chain uses TRBV6-5 with TRBJ2-4; tentative D call: TRBD2 (5 bases). CDR3 size: 14 residues. Germline V gene data show CDR1 as MNHEY and CDR2 as SVGAGI. Trimming stripped 6 bases from V and 1 base from J, with 10 bases between. CDR3 sequence reads: CASSRTLAKNIQYF. In nucleotides, the CDR3 is TGTGCCAGCAGCCGGACTTTGGCCAAAAACATTCAGTACTTC.